This TCR beta chain comes out of a study of immune evolution from preneoplasia to lung adenocarcinoma. TCRdb keeps only in-frame clones here, not all; method: immunoSEQ multiplex PCR. The sample yields over 30,000 clones, 60% to 75% seen once. General study findings and limits: Top clone frequencies peaked in normal lung, apparently declining through invasive adenocarcinoma.

As regards this clone: What it recognizes is unknown.

Per the germline V gene, CDR1 is KGHSH and CDR2 is LQKENI. The CDR3 loop spans 15 amino acids. J lost 6 bases, V lost 3 bases, and 7 bases had no gene match. The sequence derives from a person aged 55 to 70 with lung adenocarcinoma. The chain joins TRBV18 to TRBJ1-4; 7 positions match TRBD1. The sequenced sample was FFPE invasive lung adenocarcinoma tissue. CDR3: CASSPQTGLDEKLFF. In DNA, the CDR3 is TGTGCCAGCTCACCGCAGACAGGGTTAGATGAAAAACTGTTTTTT.